The 11 T cell receptor beta chains below were found in one sample sequenced in a study of beta chain features in type 1 diabetes. Whole-study results and caveats: Moderate yet significant TCRB CDR3 shortening was seen in Type 1 diabetes patients in all four CD4+ subsets.

The antigens these receptors bind are not known. Since all of the isolated RNA was reverse transcribed, expressed TCRB transcripts were what got sequenced. The method was immunoSEQ multiplex PCR; TCRdb's version includes in-frame clones alone and lacks a portion of them. Among roughly 300,000 clones listed, about a tenth were seen once. Material for sequencing was central memory CD4+ T cells from blood. The receptors come from a man aged 25 to 40 with type 1 diabetes.

V usage is TRBV7-8 and J usage is TRBJ2-3; possibly TRBD2 for D (6 bases). V shed 5 bases and J shed 9 bases, with 9 bases lying between them. This CDR3 has 11 amino acids. Germline CDR1 reads SGHVS; CDR2 reads FQNEAQ. This chain's CDR3 is CASSRLGTQYF. CDR3 bases: TGTGCCAGCAGCCGACTAGGAACGCAGTATTTT.

This clone was picked up a small number of times. The chain is built from TRBV29-1 and TRBJ2-7, with 8 positions matching TRBD1. V lost 4 bases to trimming and J lost 1 base; unmatched junction nucleotides: 3. The germline CDR1 and CDR2 sequences are SQVTM and ANQGSEA. The CDR3 spans 13 residues. The CDR3 region has the DNA TGCAGCGTTGTACAGGGGGTTTCCTACGAGCAGTACTTC. It is translated as CSVVQGVSYEQYF.

CDR3 sequence: CASIPCSSTEAFF. The CDR3 DNA sequence: TGCGCCAGCATCCCCTGCTCGAGCACTGAAGCTTTCTTT. The V and J genes are TRBV23-1 and TRBJ1-1; D is uncertain. TRBV23-1 is placed among ORFs of uncertain function. V lost 7 bases and J lost 4, with 13 bases in between. This CDR3 is built from 13 residues.

This clone was seen more than once but under ten times. The rearrangement links TRBV9 to TRBJ2-7, with unresolved D. The ends were cut back, 0 bases at V and 6 bases at J, with 10 bases in the middle. Germline CDR1 is SGDLS and CDR2 is YYNGEE. The CDR3 is 13 amino acids. The CDR3 loop is CASSVEVLGEQYF. The CDR3, as DNA: TGTGCCAGCAGCGTAGAAGTCCTTGGCGAGCAGTACTTC. The full variable domain, rest sourced from reference TRBV9 and TRBJ2-7, is DSGVTQTPKHLITATGQRVTLRCSPRSGDLSVYWYQQSLDQGLQFLIQYYNGEERAKGNILERFSAQQFPDLHSELNLSSLELGDSALYFCASSVEVLGEQYFGPGTRLTVT.

This clone occurred a few times. The rearrangement joins TRBV29-1 to TRBJ1-3; unclear D gene. The CDR3 runs 13 residues. The V gene's germline CDR1 is SQVTM and CDR2 ANQGSEA. Trimming removed 1 base at V and 4 bases at J, with 8 bases between. The DNA of the CDR3 is TGCAGCGTTGAAGTTGATGCCGGAAACACCATATATTTT. It is translated as CSVEVDAGNTIYF.

This clone was seen more than once but under ten times. This chain connects TRBV2 to TRBJ1-5; 7 nucleotides agree with TRBD1. CDR1 is SNHLY and CDR2 is FYNNEI in the germline V gene. V shed 10 bases and J 4 bases; nucleotides not matched to a gene: 7. The CDR3 is made up of 13 amino acids. The CDR3 coding sequence is TGTGCCACCCAGGGGGGTTTAAATCAGCCCCAGCATTTT. This translates into CATQGGLNQPQHF.

This clone was observed a few times. The chain has TRBV29-1 and TRBJ1-1, with D possibly TRBD1 on 5 matching bases. The germline V gene has CDR1 SQVTM and CDR2 ANQGSEA. CDR3 length: 13 residues. The V end was cut by 4 bases, the J end by 1 base, with 10 bases between. CDR3 protein: CSVGRVPNTEAFF. The CDR3 bases are TGCAGCGTTGGCAGGGTACCGAACACTGAAGCTTTCTTT.

This chain joins TRBV5-6 and TRBJ2-6; possible D gene TRBD1, 6 bases. Per germline, CDR1 SGHDT and CDR2 YYEEEE. The V gene lost 4 bases and the J gene lost 0 bases, with 14 bases spanning the gap. The CDR3 is 17 amino acids. CDR3 sequence (DNA): TGTGCCAGCAGCGAGCGGACAGCACGCTCTGGGGCCAACGTCCTGACTTTC. Amino acids: CASSERTARSGANVLTF.

This clone occurred a few times. V and J are TRBV29-1 and TRBJ2-5; unclear D gene. The V gene's germline CDR1 is SQVTM and CDR2 ANQGSEA. V was trimmed by 8 bases and J by 4 bases, leaving 8 bases between them. The CDR3 loop spans 10 amino acids. For the CDR3, the DNA is TGCAGCTCTAAAGGAGAGACCCAGTACTTC. Translation: CSSKGETQYF. The full variable domain, in which reference TRBV29-1 and TRBJ2-5 provide the parts outside the CDR3, is SAVISQKPSRDICQRGTSLTIQCQVDSQVTMMFWYRQQPGQSLTLIATANQGSEATYESGFVIDKFPISRPNLTFSTLTVSNMSPEDSSIYLCSSKGETQYFGPGTRLLVL.

The rearrangement joins TRBV6-6 to TRBJ2-2; 7 nucleotides match TRBD2. J was trimmed by 0 bases and V by 6 bases; bases with no gene match: 7. Germline V gene lookup returns CDR1 MNHNY and CDR2 SVGAGI (reference sequence). The CDR3 is 16 residues long. The CDR3 nucleotides are TGTGCCAGCAGCCGAATCGGACTAGCGAACACCGGGGAGCTGTTTTTT. It is translated as CASSRIGLANTGELFF.

A few counts support this clone. V usage is TRBV12-5 and J usage is TRBJ2-3; 7 bases are a match to TRBD2. V lost 4 bases to trimming and J lost 2 bases; unmatched junction nucleotides: 9. The germline CDR1 and CDR2 sequences are LGHNT and FRNRAP. The CDR3 extends over 16 amino acids. The CDR3 spells CASGSRIAGYTDTQYF. The CDR3 nucleotides are TGTGCTAGTGGTTCCCGAATAGCGGGCTACACAGATACGCAGTATTTT.